This TCR beta chain appears in the sequencing data of a study of blood T cell repertoires in COVID-19. About the study: COVID-19 samples from acute and convalescent phases originated in the United States, Italy and Spain. In each case, the material was cDNA or gDNA derived from T cells, B-cell-depleted T cells, or PBMCs.

This clone came up once. Per the study methods: Scientists estimated how many nucleated cells there were by amplifying reference gene primers. Sequencing was performed with immunoSEQ multiplex PCR; in TCRdb, only in-frame clones are kept and a portion is missing. Clone size and V and J calls were adopted from that table, with D and trimming inferred from the DNA. Of some 190,000 clones listed, approximately 84% are singletons. The CDR3 runs 15 residues. With V trimmed by 0 bases and J by 7 bases, 10 bases remained unmatched. The germline gives CDR1 GTSNPN, CDR2 SVGIG (reference sequence). The receptor was derived from an older woman with active or convalescent COVID-19. The sample was peripheral blood. The chain carries TRBV30 and TRBJ1-1; 8 nucleotides match TRBD1. The CDR3 DNA is TGTGCCTGGAGTGTCCCATCTGGGACAGGACGTGAAGCTTTCTTT. Its translation is CAWSVPSGTGREAFF.